In this sample, the clone carrying this T cell receptor (beta chain) turned up once. In the original processing: Reference gene primer amplification in the assay estimated nucleated cell counts. Clones were read by immunoSEQ multiplex PCR, and TCRdb kept only the in-frame ones, dropping some. V and J calls and clone size come straight from that table; D and trimming were deduced from the DNA. The table shows 130,000 or so clones, with roughly four fifths occurring only once. CDR3 length equals 12 residues. In germline, CDR1 is ENHRY, CDR2 SYGVKD. Trimming shortened V by 10 bases and J by 9 bases, and 16 bases separated the two germline ends. This sample is part of a study of blood T cell repertoires in COVID-19.

Sequenced material: PBMCs or T cells enriched from blood (not recorded which). This chain connects TRBV10-3 to TRBJ2-4, with D tentatively TRBD1 (6 bases). This TCR derives from a man aged 50 or older who had recovered from COVID-19. CDR3: CATGDNTGIQYF. The CDR3 DNA reads as TGTGCCACCGGGGACAATACGGGCATTCAGTACTTC.